The T cell receptor (beta chain) under discussion was sequenced for a study of blood T cell repertoires in COVID-19. The CDR3 runs 16 residues. V lost 3 bases, J lost 2 bases, and 7 bases stayed unmatched. Germline lookup yields CDR1 SGHTA and CDR2 FQGNSA. Sequencing used immunoSEQ multiplex PCR; TCRdb keeps in-frame clones, though not all of them. The sample records around 500,000 clones, roughly 85% being singletons. This sequence was found in a human donor in a cohort sampled during active COVID-19. Specimen: peripheral blood. V usage is TRBV7-2 and J usage is TRBJ1-3, with TRBD1 matching over 7 bases. The CDR3 DNA reads as TGTGCCAGCAGCTTGGAGACAGGGAGGCCTGGAAACACCATATATTTT. It encodes CASSLETGRPGNTIYF.